Listed here is a single T cell receptor beta chain. Its antigen is unidentified. CDR3 length: 15 residues. The V and J ends lost 3 bases and 0 bases respectively, with 9 bases between them. Germline V gene sequence: CDR1 MGHRA, CDR2 YSYEKL. The data derive from a study of OX40 agonist ivuxolimab in advanced cancers. Study-wide findings and caveats: Which antigen the expanded peripheral T cells recognized is unknown. In the 0.1-3.0 mg/kg groups, partial responders showed among the lowest expansion.

Produced via immunoSEQ multiplex PCR; TCRdb's table is partial and in-frame only. This table holds 20,000 to 25,000 clones, approximately 85% found once. The TCR comes from an adult with an advanced solid tumor such as melanoma, head and neck, liver or kidney cancer. The chain links TRBV4-1 to TRBJ1-5; D not resolved. This material consisted of CD4+ or CD8+ T cells sorted from blood, taken in a trial of the OX40 agonist ivuxolimab. The CDR3 here is CASSQVDDSNQPQHF. Written as DNA, the CDR3 is TGCGCCAGCAGCCAGGTTGATGATAGCAATCAGCCCCAGCATTTT.